This T cell receptor (beta chain) stems from a study of T cells in Graves' hyperthyroidism and ophthalmopathy. The study's findings and limits: In blood, most of the thyroid clonotypes expanded above 0.001 were also present.

RNA transcripts gave rise to amplified TCR beta CDR3 regions. The HTBI set primed first-round TCR CDR3 RT-PCR. TCRdb re-derived calls from the multiplex PCR reads in MiXCR, one entry per CDR3 protein. Of approximately 100,000 distinct CDR3 sequences listed, roughly 44% were seen once; the top ten hold under 30%. As concerns this clonotype: Its antigen is undetermined. The CDR3 does not end in the conserved phenylalanine or tryptophan, so this is likely a read error.

J was trimmed by 4 bases and V by 5 bases; bases with no gene match: 9. The CDR3 runs 15 residues. The V gene's germline CDR1 is SNHLY and CDR2 FYNNEI. Material: blood. The TCR comes from a man between 40 and 49 years old with Graves' hyperthyroidism. The rearrangement links TRBV2 to TRBJ2-5; 8 positions agree with TRBD1. The CDR3: CASSLRLQGAETQYC. The CDR3 DNA follows: TGTGCCAGCAGTTTACGTCTGCAGGGGGCAGAGACCCAGTACTGC.